These 24 T cell receptor beta chains were all obtained from the same sample, sequenced in a study of T-cell memory formation after mild COVID-19. TCRdb called the 5' RACE reads again in MiXCR, with one record for every CDR3 protein. The sample contains about 100,000 distinct CDR3 sequences, 11% of which appear only once. Sequenced: PBMCs or a T cell subset sorted from them (not recorded which). The receptors originated from a man aged 18 to 30 who had mild COVID-19 (a few samples of this study predate the infection). Cell type and time point are not known.

The chain couples TRBV28 to TRBJ2-1, with D unresolved. Germline values: CDR1 MDHEN, CDR2 SYDVKM. The CDR3 has 13 residues. V shed 0 bases and J shed 10 bases, with 10 bases lying between them. The CDR3 protein is CASSLWHPLEQFF. The CDR3 nucleotides read TGTGCCAGCAGTTTATGGCACCCACTCGAGCAGTTCTTC.

This clonotype was detected only a few times. The chain carries TRBV29-1 and TRBJ1-4; D unresolved. Germline V gene data show CDR1 as SQVTM and CDR2 as ANQGSEA. The CDR3 length is 11 residues. The V end lost 8 bases, the J end lost 5 bases, and 9 bases lay between the germline ends. The CDR3 DNA reads as TGCAGCACAAGACTAAATGAAAAACTGTTTTTT. It codes for CSTRLNEKLFF.

The V and J genes are TRBV12-3 or TRBV12-4 and TRBJ2-3; D is unclear. V shed 3 bases and J shed 2 bases, with 9 bases lying between them. CDR3 size: 14 residues. CDR3 amino acids: CASSFTGLTDTQYF. CDR3 DNA: TGTGCCAGCAGTTTTACCGGGCTCACAGATACGCAGTATTTT.

CDR3 sequence: CASSLGGLTGRETQYF. For the CDR3, the DNA is TGTGCCAGCAGCTTAGGAGGGTTGACGGGGAGGGAGACCCAGTACTTC. This chain joins TRBV7-2 and TRBJ2-5, with D possibly matching TRBD2 (6 bases). Germline CDR1 SGHTA, CDR2 FQGNSA. Trimming pared 1 base from V and 5 bases from J, leaving 17 bases between. CDR3 length: 16 residues. Full variable domain (remainder filled in from reference TRBV7-2 and TRBJ2-5): GAGVSQSPSNKVTEKGKDVELRCDPISGHTALYWYRQSLGQGLEFLIYFQGNSAPDKSGLPSDRFSAERTGGSVSTLTIQRTQQEDSAVYLCASSLGGLTGRETQYFGPGTRLLVL.

V gene TRBV4-1 combines with J gene TRBJ2-4; 9 positions match TRBD1. CDR3 length equals 17 residues. The germline gives CDR1 MGHRA, CDR2 YSYEKL. V gave up 2 bases and J gave up 7 bases; unmatched junction bases: 12. The CDR3 loop is CASSQQAGQGALNIQYF. CDR3 in DNA: TGCGCCAGCAGCCAACAGGCGGGACAGGGCGCCCTTAACATTCAGTACTTC.

A remark on this clonotype: This may come from a read error, since a much larger clone is one base off. V is TRBV7-9 and J is TRBJ2-2; D gene uncertain. The CDR3 has 15 residues. Germline CDR1 and CDR2: SEHNR and FQNEAQ (reference sequence). The CDR3, as DNA: TGTGCCAGCAGCAAGACCGGTGGGGTCTTCGAGGAGATGTTTTTT. Translated: CASSKTGGVFEEMFF. Based on the CDR3 plus reference TRBV7-9 and TRBJ2-2, the full variable domain is DTGVSQNPRHKITKRGQNVTFRCDPISEHNRLYWYRQTLGQGPEFLTYFQNEAQLEKSRLLSDRFSAERPKGSFSTLEIQRTEQGDSAMYLCASSKTGGVFEEMFFGEGSRLTVL.

This chain links TRBV7-6 with TRBJ1-1; unclear D gene. V lost 1 base and J 1 base, leaving 4 bases between the germline ends. CDR1 and CDR2 (germline): SGHVS, FNYEAQ. CDR3 length: 13 residues. In nucleotides, the CDR3 is TGTGCCAGCAGCTTAGAACAGAACACTGAAGCTTTCTTT. Translated, it gives CASSLEQNTEAFF.

The genes are TRBV3-1 and TRBJ2-7; a possible D gene is TRBD1 (6 bases). V lost 3 bases, J lost 4 bases, and 13 bases lay in between. There are 14 residues in the CDR3. Germline V gene sequence: CDR1 LGHDT, CDR2 YNNKEL (reference sequence). DNA of the CDR3: TGTGCCAGCAGCCACCCTGGGACAAGTTACGAGCAGTACTTC. It is translated as CASSHPGTSYEQYF.

The V call is TRBV14, the J call TRBJ2-7; maybe TRBD1 (6 bases). The CDR3 totals 15 residues. Trimming shortened V by 0 bases and J by 0 bases, and 9 bases separated the two germline ends. Germline values: CDR1 SGHDN, CDR2 FVKESK. Here the CDR3 reads CASSQDRDNSYEQYF. In DNA form, the CDR3 reads TGTGCCAGCAGCCAAGACCGGGACAACTCCTACGAGCAGTACTTC.

The rearrangement uses TRBV7-9 and TRBJ1-2; TRBD1 matches at 8 bases. The germline V gene encodes CDR1 SEHNR and CDR2 FQNEAQ (reference sequence). V gave up 5 bases and J gave up 3 bases; unmatched junction bases: 11. This CDR3 contains 16 residues. CDR3 sequence (DNA): TGTGCCAGCAGCACTAGGGCAGGGGGCCCCTACTATGGCTACACCTTC. Its translation: CASSTRAGGPYYGYTF.

V gene TRBV24-1 combines with J gene TRBJ2-3, with 11 bases identical to TRBD2. The trim removed 4 bases at V and 2 bases at J, leaving 7 bases unmatched. The CDR3 extends over 17 amino acids. Germline V gene lookup returns CDR1 KGHDR and CDR2 SFDVKD. The CDR3 DNA follows: TGTGCCACCAGTGAGTCCGGGACTAGCGGACTCACAGATACGCAGTATTTT. Amino acid sequence: CATSESGTSGLTDTQYF.

This clonotype occurred many times. This chain links TRBV27 with TRBJ2-7, with D maybe TRBD1 (6 bases). The CDR3 runs 15 residues. Trimming removed 5 bases from V and 4 bases from J, with 18 bases in between. The germline V gene has CDR1 MNHEY and CDR2 SMNVEV (reference sequence). The CDR3 coding sequence is TGTGCCAGCAGTACAACGTTTGCCAGGGGTTACGAGCAGTACGTC. This translates into CASSTTFARGYEQYV.

The sample holds a few counts of this clonotype. The J gene is TRBJ1-1, the V gene TRBV5-6, with D unclear. The CDR3 has 14 amino acids. Trimming took 1 base from V and 5 from J, leaving 12 bases between them. Germline assignment: CDR1 SGHDT and CDR2 YYEEEE. CDR3 sequence (DNA): TGTGCCAGCAGCTTGTGGGGTTCTGGAACTGAAGCTTTCTTT. It yields the protein CASSLWGSGTEAFF.

In this sample, this clonotype turned up a few times. The chain uses TRBV6-2 or TRBV6-3 and TRBJ1-3, with TRBD1 matching over 7 bases. Germline CDR1 is MNHEY and CDR2 is SVGEGT. The CDR3 spans 17 residues. V was clipped by 6 bases and J by 2 bases; unmatched bases: 13. CDR3 in DNA: TGTGCCAGCAGACTCCTTCGACAGGGCCGGGCTGGAAACACCATATATTTT. Translating gives CASRLLRQGRAGNTIYF.

This clonotype has more than one count but fewer than ten. V gene TRBV7-9 combines with J gene TRBJ2-2; D gene ambiguous. Trimming cost V 4 bases and J 4 bases, with 16 bases left between them. Germline V gene lookup returns CDR1 SEHNR and CDR2 FQNEAQ (reference sequence). CDR3 length: 16 residues. The CDR3 DNA sequence: TGTGCCAGCAGCTCGTGGTCCGGGCCCTTCACCGGGGAGCTGTTTTTT. Its protein is CASSSWSGPFTGELFF.

The V and J genes are TRBV7-8 and TRBJ1-1; no firm D call. This CDR3 contains 12 residues. Germline CDR1 SGHVS, CDR2 FQNEAQ. The V and J ends lost 1 base and 6 bases respectively, with 6 bases between them. CDR3 sequence reads: CASSLDSAEAFF. The CDR3 DNA is TGTGCCAGCAGCTTAGATTCGGCTGAAGCTTTCTTT.

The chain is built from TRBV6-5 and TRBJ2-7, with D possibly TRBD1 on 6 matching bases. V dropped 6 bases and J dropped 4 bases, with 13 bases sitting between them. Per germline, CDR1 MNHEY and CDR2 SVGAGI. The CDR3 consists of 13 residues. CDR3 in amino acids: CASSRMQGYEQYV. Written as DNA, the CDR3 is TGTGCCAGCAGCCGCATGCAGGGGTACGAGCAGTACGTC.

This clonotype has a count of ten or more. The gene calls are TRBV4-2 and TRBJ2-2; possible D gene TRBD1, 5 bases. The CDR3 runs 14 residues. V lost 5 bases and J lost 7, with 14 bases in between. Germline CDR1 and CDR2: LGHNA and YNFKEQ. The CDR3: CASSGQGAFGELFF. CDR3 DNA sequence: TGTGCCAGCAGCGGGCAAGGGGCCTTCGGGGAGCTGTTTTTT.

This clonotype was observed a few times. The CDR3 region is CASSFGGQGEAFF. The CDR3 nucleotides are TGTGCCAGCAGTTTTGGGGGGCAGGGTGAAGCTTTCTTT. The rearrangement uses TRBV27 and TRBJ1-1; TRBD1 is a possible D gene (6 bases). Germline lookup yields CDR1 MNHEY and CDR2 SMNVEV (reference sequence). Trimming stripped 3 bases from V and 7 bases from J, with 12 bases between. This CDR3 spans 13 amino acids.

This clonotype was picked up many times. V is TRBV29-1 and J is TRBJ2-7, with TRBD1 identical over 7 bases. Germline assignment: CDR1 SQVTM and CDR2 ANQGSEA. The CDR3 loop spans 14 amino acids. V dropped 1 base and J dropped 2; count of bases not matched to a gene: 5. The CDR3 here is CSVEADRETYEQYF. DNA of the CDR3: TGCAGCGTTGAAGCAGACAGGGAAACCTACGAGCAGTACTTC.

The DNA for the CDR3 is TGTGCCAGCAGTTTAATTGTTACGGGGACTGGGGCCAACGTCCTGACTTTC. Translation: CASSLIVTGTGANVLTF. The chain combines TRBV27 with TRBJ2-6; a possible D gene is TRBD2 (5 bases). Trimming took off 2 bases at V and 2 bases at J, with 13 bases between the two ends. Germline CDR1 MNHEY, CDR2 SMNVEV (reference sequence). This CDR3 has 17 amino acids.

There are a few counts of this clonotype. V is TRBV29-1 and J is TRBJ1-2, with a possible D match to TRBD1 (5 bases). Germline values: CDR1 SQVTM, CDR2 ANQGSEA. The CDR3 consists of 13 residues. V was trimmed by 2 bases and J by 4 bases, leaving 11 bases between them. CDR3 nucleotide sequence: TGCAGCGTTGAACAGCCCCAGGGCTATGGCTACACCTTC. This sequence encodes CSVEQPQGYGYTF.

This clonotype was seen a handful of times. This chain uses TRBV6-6 with TRBJ2-5; maybe TRBD2 (6 bases). The CDR3 extends over 15 amino acids. Germline V CDR1 and CDR2: MNHNY, SVGAGI (reference sequence). The ends were cut back, 0 bases at V and 3 bases at J, with 11 bases in the middle. The CDR3: CASSYSSTGEETQYF. DNA of the CDR3: TGTGCCAGCAGTTACTCGAGCACGGGGGAAGAGACCCAGTACTTC.

The gene calls are TRBV28 and TRBJ1-1, with 8 bases identical to TRBD1. The V gene end was trimmed by 4 bases and the J gene end by 1 base; junction bases not matched to a gene: 5. The CDR3 totals 15 residues. CDR1 is MDHEN, CDR2 SYDVKM, per germline. CDR3 nucleotide sequence: TGTGCCAGCAGTTCCTACAGGGGGTGGAACACTGAAGCTTTCTTT. Protein: CASSSYRGWNTEAFF. Looking up the rest from reference TRBV28 and TRBJ1-1 gives the full variable domain: DVKVTQSSRYLVKRTGEKVFLECVQDMDHENMFWYRQDPGLGLRLIYFSYDVKMKEKGDIPEGYSVSREKKERFSLILESASTNQTSMYLCASSSYRGWNTEAFFGQGTRLTVV.